Listed below are T cell receptor beta chains from one sample, sequenced in a study of blood T cell repertoires in COVID-19. Sequencing was performed with immunoSEQ multiplex PCR; in TCRdb, only in-frame clones are kept and a portion is missing. There are 70,000 or so clones in the sample; roughly 89% occur only once, and 7.5% to 9% lies in the top ten. Sequencing used peripheral blood. Receptor source: a human donor in a cohort sampled during active COVID-19. The CDR3 runs from the conserved cysteine through the conserved F or W. Fields, in order: clone size, J gene, D gene, V gene, CDR3 DNA, CDR3 protein. A D gene is named only where the DNA matches it firmly. Clone size is given for some rows only: seen once, a few or many times, or a class if the clone is expanded.

clone size: once
J gene: TRBJ1-3
D gene: TRBD1
V gene: TRBV19
CDR3 DNA: TGTGCCAGCAGACAGGGCTACTCTGGAAACACCATATATTTT
CDR3 protein: CASRQGYSGNTIYF

clone size: once
J gene: TRBJ2-7
D gene: .
V gene: TRBV27
CDR3 DNA: TGTGCCAGCAGTTTATGGGCAGGGGCTAACTACGAGCAGTACTTC
CDR3 protein: CASSLWAGANYEQYF

clone size: .
J gene: TRBJ1-1
D gene: .
V gene: TRBV12-3/TRBV12-4
CDR3 DNA: TGTGCCAGCAGTTCGGGCACTGAAGCTTTCTTT
CDR3 protein: CASSSGTEAFF

clone size: once
J gene: TRBJ1-2
D gene: TRBD1
V gene: TRBV27
CDR3 DNA: TGTGCCAGCAGTACAGGGGGCGGTGGCTACACCTTC
CDR3 protein: CASSTGGGGYTF

clone size: .
J gene: TRBJ1-1
D gene: .
V gene: TRBV9
CDR3 DNA: TGTGCCAGCAGCGTGGCAGACTCGGACACTGAAGCTTTCTTT
CDR3 protein: CASSVADSDTEAFF

clone size: .
J gene: TRBJ1-2
D gene: TRBD1
V gene: TRBV14
CDR3 DNA: TGTGCCAGCAGCCTCCGGGACAGATACTTTGACTACACCTTC
CDR3 protein: CASSLRDRYFDYTF

clone size: .
J gene: TRBJ1-4
D gene: TRBD1
V gene: TRBV15
CDR3 DNA: TGTGCCACCAGGGGACAGGGAGCAACTAATGAAAAACTGTTTTTT
CDR3 protein: CATRGQGATNEKLFF

clone size: .
J gene: TRBJ1-2
D gene: .
V gene: TRBV5-1
CDR3 DNA: TGCGCCAGCAGCTTGCAGGCTGATTATGGCTACACCTTC
CDR3 protein: CASSLQADYGYTF

clone size: .
J gene: TRBJ1-1
D gene: .
V gene: TRBV5-1
CDR3 DNA: TGCGCCAGCAGCCTTCAGGGTGTCGGCACTGAAGCTTTCTTT
CDR3 protein: CASSLQGVGTEAFF

clone size: .
J gene: TRBJ1-2
D gene: .
V gene: TRBV3-1/TRBV3-2
CDR3 DNA: TGTGCCAGCAGCCAAGGTTCGGCTAGTGGCTACACCTTC
CDR3 protein: CASSQGSASGYTF

clone size: .
J gene: TRBJ1-1
D gene: TRBD1
V gene: TRBV27
CDR3 DNA: TGTGCCAGCAGTTTGTGGGACAGGGGAGTAACTGAAGCTTTCTTT
CDR3 protein: CASSLWDRGVTEAFF

clone size: .
J gene: TRBJ2-7
D gene: .
V gene: TRBV12-2
CDR3 DNA: TGTGCAAGTCGCCCCGGGACAGAACTCGCCCCCAGCGAGCAGTACTTC
CDR3 protein: CASRPGTELAPSEQYF

clone size: .
J gene: TRBJ1-1
D gene: .
V gene: TRBV2
CDR3 DNA: TGTGCCAGCAGTGAATTGGGTTACAGGGAGAACACTGAAGCTTTCTTT
CDR3 protein: CASSELGYRENTEAFF

clone size: many
J gene: TRBJ2-3
D gene: TRBD1
V gene: TRBV10-3
CDR3 DNA: TGTGCCATCAGTGATGGGACAGTAAGAACTAACACAGATACGCAGTATTTT
CDR3 protein: CAISDGTVRTNTDTQYF

clone size: .
J gene: TRBJ1-1
D gene: TRBD1
V gene: TRBV11-2
CDR3 DNA: TGTGCCAGCAGCGCCGGGACAGCAATTGAAGCTTTCTTT
CDR3 protein: CASSAGTAIEAFF

clone size: once
J gene: TRBJ2-6
D gene: .
V gene: TRBV3-1/TRBV3-2
CDR3 DNA: TGTGCCAGCAGCCCCAGCCTGGGCCCCGGGGCCAACGTCCTGACTTTC
CDR3 protein: CASSPSLGPGANVLTF

clone size: .
J gene: TRBJ1-4
D gene: .
V gene: TRBV27
CDR3 DNA: TGTGCCAGCAAGGAGGGACCACTATCGGGAAAACTGTTTTTT
CDR3 protein: CASKEGPLSGKLFF

clone size: .
J gene: TRBJ1-3
D gene: .
V gene: TRBV18
CDR3 DNA: TGTGCCAGCTCACCACCAGCAGGGCAGGAATCTGGAAACACCATATATTTT
CDR3 protein: CASSPPAGQESGNTIYF

clone size: once
J gene: TRBJ2-7
D gene: TRBD1
V gene: TRBV4-2
CDR3 DNA: TGTGCCAGCAGCCAAGAAGAAAGGGGGACAGGGGGCCAAGAGCAGTACTTC
CDR3 protein: CASSQEERGTGGQEQYF

clone size: .
J gene: TRBJ1-6
D gene: .
V gene: TRBV11-2
CDR3 DNA: TGTGCCAGCAGCTTAGAAACTTGGCGAACGGAGGGCCCCCCAGGTTCACCCCTCCACTTT
CDR3 protein: CASSLETWRTEGPPGSPLHF

clone size: .
J gene: TRBJ1-1
D gene: TRBD1
V gene: TRBV7-2
CDR3 DNA: TGTGCCAGCAGCCTAGGACAGGGCTCGATGTACACTGAAGCTTTCTTT
CDR3 protein: CASSLGQGSMYTEAFF

clone size: .
J gene: TRBJ1-2
D gene: .
V gene: TRBV18
CDR3 DNA: TGTGCCAGCTCATCTCCGAGGGATACGGACTATGGCTACACCTTC
CDR3 protein: CASSSPRDTDYGYTF

clone size: .
J gene: TRBJ2-7
D gene: .
V gene: TRBV11-2
CDR3 DNA: TGTGCCAGCAGCTTAGCCAGGTTCCCCTACGAGCAGTACTTC
CDR3 protein: CASSLARFPYEQYF

clone size: .
J gene: TRBJ1-1
D gene: .
V gene: TRBV7-9
CDR3 DNA: TGTGCCAGCAGCTTTCCGGGAGGGGTCTCGAACACTGAAGCTTTCTTT
CDR3 protein: CASSFPGGVSNTEAFF